Listed below are T cell receptor beta chains from one sample, sequenced in a study of T cells after yellow fever vaccination. MiXCR was run by TCRdb on the 5' RACE reads, yielding one entry per CDR3 protein. Here the sample spans around 320,000 distinct CDR3 sequences, roughly a tenth being singletons. Sequences were derived from CD4+ T cells sorted from PBMCs, sampled 45 days after the yellow fever booster vaccination. The receptors stem from a man aged 18 to 29 who received the YFV17D yellow fever vaccine. The CDR3 runs from the conserved cysteine through the conserved F or W. Each record gives: D gene, J gene, V gene, clone size, CDR3 DNA, CDR3 protein. A D gene is named only where the DNA matches it firmly. Clone size is stated in some rows and not others, as once, few, many or a class when expanded.

-	TRBJ2-6	TRBV7-2	many	TGTGCCAGCAGCTTACAGGGGCCCTCTGGGGCCAACGTCCTGACTTTC	CASSLQGPSGANVLTF
TRBD1	TRBJ2-5	TRBV12-3/TRBV12-4	-	TGTGCCAGCAGGCGACAGGGCGGAGAGACCCAGTACTTC	CASRRQGGETQYF
TRBD1	TRBJ1-6	TRBV7-9	-	TGTGCCAGCAGCTTTGAGACAGGGAATTCACCCCTCCACTTT	CASSFETGNSPLHF
-	TRBJ1-2	TRBV20-1	few	TGCAGTGCAAAAGAGGGGGGACGATTGGACTATGGCTACACCTTC	CSAKEGGRLDYGYTF
TRBD1	TRBJ2-1	TRBV5-4	many	TGTGCTCTCAGACAGGGGAGCAATGAGCAGTTCTTC	CALRQGSNEQFF
TRBD2	TRBJ2-5	TRBV7-3	-	TGTGCCAGCAGCTTCACTAGCGGGGGGGAGGAGACCCAGTACTTC	CASSFTSGGEETQYF
TRBD1	TRBJ2-4	TRBV5-1	many	TGCGCCAGCAGCTCGGGACAGCTCCTTCGGGCCAAAAACATTCAGTACTTC	CASSSGQLLRAKNIQYF
-	TRBJ2-2	TRBV18	-	TGTGCCAGCTCACGACACGACGGACACACCGGGGAGCTGTTTTTT	CASSRHDGHTGELFF
-	TRBJ2-1	TRBV20-1	few	TGCAGTGCCCCCAGGGGTGGGGCTAGGCAGTTCTTC	CSAPRGGARQFF
-	TRBJ2-1	TRBV13	-	TGTGCCAGCAGCCGGGGGAGACCGAACAATGAGCAGTTCTTC	CASSRGRPNNEQFF
TRBD1	TRBJ1-1	TRBV6-2/TRBV6-3	-	TGTGCCAGCACGCCGGCGGGACAGGGGAACACTGAAGCTTTCTTT	CASTPAGQGNTEAFF
-	TRBJ1-2	TRBV29-1	few	TGCAGCGTTGCCCGACAGGAGGGCAGCTATGGCTACACCTTC	CSVARQEGSYGYTF
-	TRBJ1-5	TRBV30	few	TGTGCCTGGAGCGCCCTGATGAGCAATCAGCCCCAGCATTTT	CAWSALMSNQPQHF
-	TRBJ1-1	TRBV28	few	TGTGCCAGCAGTTTATACGAGCTTGAAGCTTTCTTT	CASSLYELEAFF
TRBD1	TRBJ2-4	TRBV20-1	-	TGCAGTGCTTGGGAAGGACAGGGCTCAGACATTCAGTACTTC	CSAWEGQGSDIQYF
TRBD2	TRBJ2-5	TRBV18	-	TGTGCCAGCTCACCCATCGGGGGGCAAGAGACCCAGTACTTC	CASSPIGGQETQYF
-	TRBJ1-3	TRBV10-3	few	TGTGCCATCAGTGCAGACAGTACCTCTGGAAACACCATATATTTT	CAISADSTSGNTIYF
-	TRBJ1-1	TRBV4-3	few	TGCGCCAGCAGCCAAGCTTTGCCCGACAGGGCTTTCTTT	CASSQALPDRAFF
TRBD1	TRBJ2-3	TRBV7-3	few	TGTGCCAGCAGCTTGACAGGGACCCGCACAGATACGCAGTATTTT	CASSLTGTRTDTQYF
TRBD2	TRBJ2-5	TRBV20-1	-	TGCAGTGCTAGATTTGGAGCGGGGGGCGGTTCGCGGGAGACCCAGTACTTC	CSARFGAGGGSRETQYF
-	TRBJ2-3	TRBV19	-	TGTGCCAGTCTCGAGAGGGCCCGCACAGATACGCAGTATTTT	CASLERARTDTQYF
-	TRBJ1-1	TRBV12-3/TRBV12-4	few	TGTGCCAGCAGTTTACCCCCAACTGAAGCTTTCTTT	CASSLPPTEAFF
TRBD2	TRBJ2-1	TRBV10-3	many	TGTGCCATCAGCCTTCGGACTAGCGAGGGTGAGCAGTTCTTC	CAISLRTSEGEQFF
TRBD2	TRBJ2-1	TRBV6-5	few	TGTGCCAGCAGTTACAGGCCTAGCGGGGTTCGCTACAATGAGCAGTTCTTC	CASSYRPSGVRYNEQFF
TRBD2	TRBJ2-5	TRBV5-5	few	TGTGCCAGCAGCTTGAACCTAGCGGGGGGACAAGAGACCCAGTACTTC	CASSLNLAGGQETQYF
TRBD1	TRBJ1-6	TRBV12-3/TRBV12-4	-	TGTGCCAGCACCAGGACAGGGGATGGTTCACCCCTCCACTTT	CASTRTGDGSPLHF
-	TRBJ2-7	TRBV20-1	few	TGCAGTGCCACTACTAGCTACGAGCAGTACTTC	CSATTSYEQYF
TRBD1	TRBJ1-2	TRBV11-2	-	TGTGCCAGCAGCTTAGATGAAGGACAGGGAAGCGGCTACACCTTC	CASSLDEGQGSGYTF
TRBD1	TRBJ2-2	TRBV5-1	few	TGCGCCAGCAGCTCAGGGGGCAGTTTGACCGGGGAGCTGTTTTTT	CASSSGGSLTGELFF
-	TRBJ1-3	TRBV12-3/TRBV12-4	-	TGTGCCAGCAGTTTAAGTCGGCTCGGAAACACCATATATTTT	CASSLSRLGNTIYF
-	TRBJ2-3	TRBV7-2	-	TGTGCCAGCAGCCGCCCCGGATCAGGGACAGATACGCAGTATTTT	CASSRPGSGTDTQYF
TRBD1	TRBJ2-4	TRBV6-5	few	TGTGCCAGCAGTTACTCGAACACAGGGGCGGCAAACATTCAGTACTTC	CASSYSNTGAANIQYF
-	TRBJ2-1	TRBV15	-	TGTGCCACCAGCAGAGTCAAGGGTGAGCAGTTCTTC	CATSRVKGEQFF
TRBD1	TRBJ2-4	TRBV7-2	few	TGTGCCAGCAGCTTAGACTTGGTGCGAAAGGGGACAGAAAACATTCAGTACTTC	CASSLDLVRKGTENIQYF
-	TRBJ2-3	TRBV25-1	few	TGTGCCAGCAGTGAAGGACCCCAGAACCCCTCGGTTGATACGCAGTATTTT	CASSEGPQNPSVDTQYF
TRBD1	TRBJ2-1	TRBV19	-	TGTGCCAGTTCCGGACAGGGACGGTACAATGAGCAGTTCTTC	CASSGQGRYNEQFF
TRBD2	TRBJ2-2	TRBV5-4	-	TGTGCCAGCAGCTCCGGGGGCGGGGGGCCCACTAACACCGGGGAGCTGTTTTTT	CASSSGGGGPTNTGELFF
TRBD1	TRBJ2-3	TRBV7-7	-	TGTGCTAGCAGCTTAGCTGCAGGGGGCCAGACAGATACGCAGTATTTT	CASSLAAGGQTDTQYF
-	TRBJ1-1	TRBV20-1	-	TGCAGTGCTATCGGGTTGGACACTGAAGCTTTCTTT	CSAIGLDTEAFF
-	TRBJ2-3	TRBV3-1	few	TGTGCCAGCAGCCCCAGCGGGCGGGGTCGGACAGATACGCAGTATTTT	CASSPSGRGRTDTQYF
TRBD1	TRBJ2-3	TRBV7-9	-	TGTGCCAGCAGCTTACCAGGACAGGGGGCGGGAGATACGCAGTATTTT	CASSLPGQGAGDTQYF